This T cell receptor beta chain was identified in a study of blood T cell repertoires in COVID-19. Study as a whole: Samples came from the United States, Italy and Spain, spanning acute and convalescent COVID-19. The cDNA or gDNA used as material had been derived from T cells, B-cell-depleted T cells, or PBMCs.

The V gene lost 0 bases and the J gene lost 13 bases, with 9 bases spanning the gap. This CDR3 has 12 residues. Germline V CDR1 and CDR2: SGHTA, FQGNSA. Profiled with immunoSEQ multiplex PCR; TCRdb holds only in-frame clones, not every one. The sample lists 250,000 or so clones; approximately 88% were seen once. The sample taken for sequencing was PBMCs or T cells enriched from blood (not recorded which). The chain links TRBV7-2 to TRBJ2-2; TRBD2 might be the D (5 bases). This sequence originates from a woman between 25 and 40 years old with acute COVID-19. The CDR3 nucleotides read TGTGCCAGCAGCTTAGCGGGCGGAGGGCTGTTTTTT. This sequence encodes CASSLAGGGLFF.